The 8 T cell receptor beta chains below all came from one sample that was sequenced in a study of post-analysis software for immune sequencing data. General study findings and limits: Included in a set of about 5 TRBV segments more frequent in patients than controls were TRBV5-6, TRBV5-1 and TRBV20-1.

The TCR beta cDNA libraries carried unique molecular identifiers. TCRdb used MiXCR to reprocess the PCR reads, holding one entry per CDR3 protein. The sample contains hundreds of thousands of distinct CDR3 sequences, 55% to 70% of which appear only once. These receptors have no known antigen. The source material was blood. All receptors derive from a girl aged 2-10 years with multiple sclerosis.

This clonotype is deemed medium-sized. This chain uses TRBV25-1 with TRBJ2-5, with D perhaps assigned TRBD1 or TRBD2 (6 bases each). The CDR3 contains 14 residues. Germline CDR1 and CDR2: MGHDK and SYGVNS. V lost 2 bases and J 4 bases, leaving 11 bases between the germline ends. CDR3 sequence reads: CASSERGHGETQYF. In DNA, the CDR3 is TGTGCCAGCAGTGAACGGGGGCACGGAGAGACCCAGTACTTC.

This clonotype was seen only a few times. This chain links TRBV19 with TRBJ2-6, with D uncertain. Trimming removed 7 bases from V and 3 bases from J, with 7 bases in between. This CDR3 contains 13 residues. Germline V gene data show CDR1 as LNHDA and CDR2 as SQIVND (reference sequence). CDR3 in amino acids: CASTLGGANVLTF. Written as DNA, the CDR3 is TGTGCCAGTACTCTAGGTGGGGCCAACGTCCTGACTTTC. Together with reference TRBV19 and TRBJ2-6, the CDR3 gives the full variable domain: DGGITQSPKYLFRKEGQNVTLSCEQNLNHDAMYWYRQDPGQGLRLIYYSQIVNDFQKGDIAEGYSVSREKKESFPLTVTSAQKNPTAFYLCASTLGGANVLTFGAGSRLTVL.

This clonotype has a handful of counts. The rearrangement joins TRBV6-6 to TRBJ2-5; 9 positions agree with TRBD2. Germline assignment: CDR1 MNHNY and CDR2 SVGAGI (reference sequence). With 11 bases clipped from V and 5 bases from J, the junction kept 6 bases outside the gene matches. The CDR3 sequence is 12 residues long. Here the CDR3 reads CAVAGEWETQYF. The CDR3 DNA reads TGTGCCGTAGCGGGAGAGTGGGAGACCCAGTACTTC.

This chain joins TRBV7-2 and TRBJ2-1; D is uncertain. V was clipped by 3 bases and J by 6 bases, with 15 bases between them. The CDR3 loop spans 15 amino acids. Germline V gene sequence: CDR1 SGHTA, CDR2 FQGNSA. This CDR3 reads CASSFGVYGGNEQFF. CDR3 in DNA: TGTGCCAGCAGCTTTGGCGTGTACGGTGGCAATGAGCAGTTCTTC. Full variable domain (missing parts from reference TRBV7-2 and TRBJ2-1): GAGVSQSPSNKVTEKGKDVELRCDPISGHTALYWYRQSLGQGLEFLIYFQGNSAPDKSGLPSDRFSAERTGGSVSTLTIQRTQQEDSAVYLCASSFGVYGGNEQFFGPGTRLTVL.

This chain links TRBV27 with TRBJ1-5; 11 positions agree with TRBD1. J was trimmed by 8 bases and V by 6 bases; bases with no gene match: 9. This CDR3 contains 15 residues. Germline loops: CDR1 MNHEY, CDR2 SMNVEV (reference sequence). The CDR3 bases are TGTGCCAGCAGAGACGGGACAGGGGGAACTAAGCCCCAGCATTTT. This translates into CASRDGTGGTKPQHF.

The V and J genes are TRBV29-1 and TRBJ2-1, with D unresolved. The CDR3 consists of 14 residues. Trimming cost V 4 bases and J 2 bases, with 12 bases left between them. Germline CDR1 is SQVTM and CDR2 is ANQGSEA. The CDR3 loop is CSVVTQAAYNEQFF. The CDR3 nucleotides are TGCAGCGTTGTCACCCAAGCCGCCTACAATGAGCAGTTCTTC.

This clonotype was counted only a few times. The rearrangement joins TRBV10-3 to TRBJ1-4; a weak D match, TRBD1 (5 bases). The V gene lost 8 bases and the J gene lost 0 bases, with 10 bases spanning the gap. Germline CDR1 reads ENHRY; CDR2 reads SYGVKD. The CDR3 runs to 14 residues. CDR3 DNA: TGTGCCATCTCAGAAGGGGCAACTAATGAAAAACTGTTTTTT. It translates to CAISEGATNEKLFF.

This chain's CDR3 is CASSLFDGSVFNEQFF. The CDR3 DNA follows: TGTGCCAGCAGCTTGTTTGACGGGAGCGTCTTCAATGAGCAGTTCTTC. This rearrangement joins TRBV7-6 to TRBJ2-1; TRBD2 might be the D (6 bases). Germline V lookup: CDR1 SGHVS, CDR2 FNYEAQ. Deletions cut 3 bases from V and 6 bases from J, with 18 bases between. This CDR3 region has 16 residues.